This T cell receptor (beta chain) was sequenced during a study of T cell changes during pregnancy in multiple sclerosis. TCRdb's table, derived via immunoSEQ multiplex PCR, lists solely in-frame clones and lacks some. The table lists about 79,000 clones, around 90% of them singletons. The origin of this receptor is a female donor with multiple sclerosis, enrolled in a pregnancy study. This sample comprised CD4+ T cells from peripheral blood mononuclear cells, obtained in the second trimester of pregnancy.

CDR3 region: CASSHMERESSEQYF. For the CDR3, the DNA is TGTGCCAGCAGCCACATGGAGCGGGAGTCATCCGAGCAGTACTTC. This sequence joins TRBV4-2 and TRBJ2-7; 8 bases align to TRBD2. Germline V gene data show CDR1 as LGHNA and CDR2 as YNFKEQ. The V gene end was trimmed by 3 bases and the J gene end by 6 bases; junction bases not matched to a gene: 10. The CDR3 length is 15 residues.